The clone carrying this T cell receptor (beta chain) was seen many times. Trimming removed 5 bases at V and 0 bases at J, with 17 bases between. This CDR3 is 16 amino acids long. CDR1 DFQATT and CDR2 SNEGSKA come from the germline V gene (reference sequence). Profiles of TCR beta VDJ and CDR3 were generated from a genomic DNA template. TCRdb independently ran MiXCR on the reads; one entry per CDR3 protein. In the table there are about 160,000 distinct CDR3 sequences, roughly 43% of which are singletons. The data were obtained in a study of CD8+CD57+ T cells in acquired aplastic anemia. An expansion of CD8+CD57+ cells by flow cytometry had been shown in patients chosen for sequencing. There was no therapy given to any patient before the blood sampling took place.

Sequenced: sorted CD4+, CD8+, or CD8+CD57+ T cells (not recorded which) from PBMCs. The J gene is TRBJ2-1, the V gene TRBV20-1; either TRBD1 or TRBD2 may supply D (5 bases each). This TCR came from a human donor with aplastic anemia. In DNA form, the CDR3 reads TGCAGTGCTTCCCCACGAGGGGCAAGCTCCTACAATGAGCAGTTCTTC. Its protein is CSASPRGASSYNEQFF.